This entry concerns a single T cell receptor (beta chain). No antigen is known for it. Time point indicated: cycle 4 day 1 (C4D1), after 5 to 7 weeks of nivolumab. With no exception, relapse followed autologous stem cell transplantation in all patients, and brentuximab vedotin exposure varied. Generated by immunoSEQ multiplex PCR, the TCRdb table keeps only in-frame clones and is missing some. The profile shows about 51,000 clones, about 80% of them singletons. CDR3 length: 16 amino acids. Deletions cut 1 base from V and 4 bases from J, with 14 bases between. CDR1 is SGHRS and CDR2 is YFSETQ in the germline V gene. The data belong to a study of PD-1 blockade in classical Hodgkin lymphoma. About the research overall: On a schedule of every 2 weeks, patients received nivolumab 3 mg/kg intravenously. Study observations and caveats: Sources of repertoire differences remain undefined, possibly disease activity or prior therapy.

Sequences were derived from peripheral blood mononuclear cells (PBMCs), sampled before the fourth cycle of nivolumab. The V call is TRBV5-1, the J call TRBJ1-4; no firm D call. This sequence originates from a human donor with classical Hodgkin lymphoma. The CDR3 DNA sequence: TGCGCCAGCAGCTTGTTCGGCTCTGGAGGTAATGAAAAACTGTTTTTT. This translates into CASSLFGSGGNEKLFF.